The clone carrying this T cell receptor beta chain has a handful of counts. Its antigen is not identified. PCR was performed a second time for about 7 to 12 cycles using a sample-barcoded 5' primer and a J-beta primer mix. TCRdb fed the 5' RACE reads into MiXCR, producing one record per CDR3 protein. The sample includes approximately 800,000 distinct CDR3 sequences, 35% to 40% of them seen just once. This record belongs to a study of blood T cells in healthy people across ages. Study as a whole: Through template switching, about one barcoded beta molecule was captured per two T cells, as measured in model experiments.

Individuals who donated were healthy Caucasians from Russia aged 6 to 90. The V gene lost 6 bases and the J gene lost 4 bases, with 12 bases spanning the gap. The CDR3 has 13 amino acids. Notes on the study in general: TCR beta diversity, measured per million T cells, fell in a roughly linear way with age. When one million T cells were used, diversity estimates were thought to be underestimates.

The sequenced sample consisted of blood. The TCR sequence derives from a man between 18 and 35 years old in good health. The chain links TRBV12-3 or TRBV12-4 to TRBJ2-5; no clear D. CDR3 residues: CASSPGSRETQYF. CDR3 DNA sequence: TGTGCCAGCAGCCCCGGGTCCAGAGAGACCCAGTACTTC.